This T cell receptor beta chain was obtained from a study of somatic reversion in DOCK8 deficiency (dated by TCRdb to 2020 to 2021). Regarding the study in general: The study compared T cell receptor beta repertoires of DOCK8-deficient patients, DOCK8-revertant patients and healthy volunteers. The ways in which somatic reversion of pathogenic DOCK8 variants alters lymphocyte differentiation and function in DOCK8 deficiency were investigated. The DOCK8-deficient patients included in the study had been described in earlier reports. Overall results and qualifications from the work: The methods did not specify, sample by sample, whether the source material for each sample was whole blood or PBMCs.

Blood for healthy controls was obtained from volunteer donors provided by blood services in Australia and France. Genomic DNA for TCR repertoire analysis was extracted from either whole blood samples or PBMCs. Details on this clonotype: The antigen it binds to is not known. Base qualities were left out, and no much larger clone turns up one base away.

From V the trimming removes 6 bases and from J it removes 5 bases, while the gene matches leave 8 bases of the junction unaccounted for. CDR1 and CDR2 are drawn from the germline V gene (reference sequence): DFQATT, SNEGSKA. Including the terminal cysteine and phenylalanine, the CDR3 comprises 13 residues. The only DNA kept is the CDR3, 39 bases in frame from the first base. To prepare the library, multiplex PCR was applied. TRB libraries were made by one-step amplicon PCR using EuroClonality-NGS primers on roughly 100 ng genomic DNA. Sequencing of the TRB amplicons was carried out on Illumina MiSeq instruments using 2 x 250 bp version 2 chemistry. In the original analysis: IMGT/HighV-QUEST was used for primary TRB sequence analysis and V(D)J annotation. Once nonfunctional clones had been removed and the data downsampled for comparisons between samples, VDJtools was used to evaluate repertoire diversity and composition. TCRdb reanalyzed the raw reads on its own, using fastp at Q25 for trimming and MiXCR for clone calling, and kept in-frame beta chains. Each CDR3 protein appears once, grouped with its most common genes and DNA. These V and J calls rely on TCRdb rather than the paper's analysis. Across this sample there are around 2,800 distinct CDR3 sequences, with under 30% seen only once. The ten largest clones add up to more than 8% of the sample.

The V and J segments used are TRBV20-1 and TRBJ2-7; 9 of the junction bases match TRBD1. Specimen: peripheral blood. The TCR originated in a human donor in good health. The DNA reads TGCAGTGCCGGACAGGGGTGGGTCAACGAGCAGTACTTC. It specifies CSAGQGWVNEQYF.